These 16 T cell receptor beta chains were all obtained from the same sample, sequenced in a study of blood T cells in healthy people across ages. With a J-beta primer mix and a sample-barcoded 5' primer, a second PCR ran about 7 to 11 cycles. Using its own MiXCR run on the 5' RACE reads, TCRdb lists one record per CDR3 protein. The profile shows approximately 770,000 distinct CDR3 sequences, roughly 60% of them singletons. The material sequenced was blood. Receptors originate from a man under 40 in good health.

This clonotype was detected once. The chain employs TRBV7-6 and TRBJ2-1; TRBD2 agrees at 11 bases. CDR1 SGHVS and CDR2 FNYEAQ come from the germline V gene. This CDR3 is 19 amino acids long. V shed 2 bases, J shed 0 bases, and the junction held 9 bases outside the gene matches. DNA for the CDR3: TGTGCCAGCAGCTTAAGACTAGCGGGGCCTCTTAGCTCCTACAATGAGCAGTTCTTC. Its translation is CASSLRLAGPLSSYNEQFF.

The chain is built from TRBV10-3 and TRBJ1-2, with 9 bases fitting TRBD1. Germline assignment: CDR1 ENHRY and CDR2 SYGVKD. The CDR3 totals 13 residues. V was pared by 5 bases and J by 6 bases, with 4 bases of the junction left unmatched. CDR3 protein: CAISQGQGDGYTF. CDR3 DNA sequence: TGTGCCATCAGTCAGGGACAGGGCGATGGCTACACCTTC.

The rearrangement links TRBV29-1 to TRBJ2-7; D might be TRBD2 (5 bases). The last part of the DNA fits TRBJ2-5 better; the J call may be wrong. Germline values: CDR1 SQVTM, CDR2 ANQGSEA. The CDR3 extends over 12 amino acids. CDR3 in amino acids: CSVGGIEETQYF. CDR3 nucleotides: TGCAGCGTTGGAGGGATAGAAGAGACCCAGTACTTC.

The CDR3 DNA reads TGTGCCAGCAGTGCTGGACTAGCGGGACTATCCTACGAGCAGTACTTC. As protein: CASSAGLAGLSYEQYF. The genes are TRBV28 and TRBJ2-7; 12 nucleotides match TRBD2. With V trimmed by 5 bases and J by 1 base, 6 bases remained unmatched. This CDR3 is built from 16 residues. Per the germline V gene, CDR1 is MDHEN and CDR2 is SYDVKM.

This clonotype was recorded a few times. The chain employs TRBV20-1 and TRBJ1-1; maybe TRBD1 (5 bases). This CDR3 contains 13 residues. The germline CDR1 and CDR2 sequences are DFQATT and SNEGSKA (reference sequence). V was cut by 3 bases and J by 3 bases, with 11 bases left in between. In DNA, the CDR3 is TGCAGTGCTAGTAGACAGTTTTACACTGAAGCTTTCTTT. As protein: CSASRQFYTEAFF.

The gene calls are TRBV28 and TRBJ2-7; 11 nucleotides agree with TRBD1. The CDR3 contains 13 residues. Germline-derived CDR1 and CDR2 are MDHEN and SYDVKM. J gave up 8 bases and V 5 bases, and 5 bases lay outside the gene matches. CDR3 DNA: TGTGCCAGCAGTCGTGGACAGGGGGCAAAGCAGTACTTC. It specifies CASSRGQGAKQYF.

The CDR3 bases are TGTGCCGCCGCGAACAGGGATGGCTACACCTTC. Protein product: CAAANRDGYTF. This chain links TRBV7-6 with TRBJ1-2, with D maybe TRBD1 (6 bases). Trimming cost V 11 bases and J 6 bases, with 13 bases left between them. CDR3 length equals 11 residues. Germline-derived CDR1 and CDR2 are SGHVS and FNYEAQ.

The rearrangement joins TRBV7-2 to TRBJ2-1; 8 bases are a match to TRBD2. This CDR3 spans 16 amino acids. Per germline, CDR1 SGHTA and CDR2 FQGNSA. The V gene end was trimmed by 1 base and the J gene end by 6 bases; junction bases not matched to a gene: 8. The CDR3 here is CASSLVGGLVINEQFF. CDR3 coding DNA: TGTGCCAGCAGCTTAGTAGGGGGACTAGTGATCAATGAGCAGTTCTTC.

The chain carries TRBV12-3 or TRBV12-4 and TRBJ2-5, with D tentatively TRBD2 (5 bases). The CDR3 has 14 residues. With 5 bases removed from V and 2 bases from J, the gap between germline ends came to 12 bases. Written as DNA, the CDR3 is TGTGCCAGCAGTGCCCAAGCGGTACAAGAGACCCAGTACTTC. Translated: CASSAQAVQETQYF.

The chain's CDR3 is CSVGRVSYEQYF. CDR3 sequence (DNA): TGCAGCGTTGGAAGGGTTTCCTACGAGCAGTACTTC. The chain couples TRBV29-1 to TRBJ2-7; no clear D gene. Germline lookup yields CDR1 SQVTM and CDR2 ANQGSEA. The CDR3 is 12 amino acids. Between the trimmed V and J ends, which lost 4 bases and 1 base, there was a span of 8 bases.

The CDR3 DNA reads TGTGCCAGCAGCCAGGAGCTAGCGGGCCCATACGAGCAGTACTTC. This codes for CASSQELAGPYEQYF. The rearrangement uses TRBV14 and TRBJ2-7; the match to TRBD2 covers 8 bases. V lost 3 bases, J lost 4 bases, and 8 bases stayed unmatched. The CDR3 spans 15 residues. Germline V gene data show CDR1 as SGHDN and CDR2 as FVKESK.

This chain joins TRBV6-5 and TRBJ2-7; D is perhaps TRBD1 (5 bases). Trimming removed 5 bases from V and 3 bases from J, with 17 bases in between. Per the germline V gene, CDR1 is MNHEY and CDR2 is SVGAGI. The CDR3 is 15 residues long. CDR3: CASSIAPTDNYEQYF. CDR3 nucleotides: TGTGCCAGCAGTATCGCCCCGACAGATAACTACGAGCAGTACTTC.

The V gene is TRBV20-1, the J gene TRBJ1-5; a weak D match, TRBD1 (6 bases). Germline lookup yields CDR1 DFQATT and CDR2 SNEGSKA (reference sequence). V was clipped by 4 bases and J by 4 bases, with 17 bases between them. The CDR3 sequence is 15 residues long. The CDR3, as DNA: TGCAGTGCTAAAATTACAGGGAGGGAAAATCAGCCCCAGCATTTT. This encodes CSAKITGRENQPQHF.

The chain uses TRBV12-3 or TRBV12-4 and TRBJ2-7; no reliable D call. Trimming left V 5 bases short and J 0 bases short, with 11 bases between. The CDR3 consists of 14 residues. CDR3 coding DNA: TGTGCCAGCAGTCGCACTTCCTTCTCCTACGAGCAGTACTTC. Protein product: CASSRTSFSYEQYF.

The chain recombines TRBV7-3 with TRBJ2-3; D unclear. The CDR3 loop spans 14 amino acids. V gave up 3 bases and J gave up 2 bases, with 9 bases separating them. The germline CDR1 and CDR2 sequences are SGHTA and FQGTGA. In nucleotides, the CDR3 is TGTGCCAGCAGCTTGACGCCCAACACAGATACGCAGTATTTT. The encoded protein is CASSLTPNTDTQYF.

This rearrangement joins TRBV7-2 to TRBJ1-5, with no clear D. Germline loops: CDR1 SGHTA, CDR2 FQGNSA. V lost 5 bases and J 4 bases, leaving 15 bases between the germline ends. The CDR3 has 15 amino acids. The CDR3: CASSRTGVRNQPQHF. In DNA form, the CDR3 reads TGTGCCAGCAGCCGAACCGGGGTTAGGAATCAGCCCCAGCATTTT.